These T cell receptor beta chains were read from a single sample in a study of cytomegalovirus exposure and HLA in healthy donors. The data were produced by immunoSEQ multiplex PCR, yet TCRdb's version contains in-frame clones alone and is incomplete. This sample has about 190,000 clones, with about four fifths found just once. Sequenced input: PBMCs. These TCRs come from a woman aged 50 to 60 in good health and CMV-seropositive. Each CDR3 is given with its conserved first and last residue. Each record gives: clone size, D gene, J gene, V gene, CDR3 protein, CDR3 DNA. A D gene is named only where the DNA matches it firmly. A row's size may be missing; if present it is once, few, many or a size class.

abundance: NA; d_gene: NA; j_gene: TRBJ2-7; v_gene: TRBV18; CDR3aa: CTSSLSGSYEQYF; CDR3nt: TGTACCAGCTCCCTCAGCGGTTCCTACGAGCAGTACTTC
abundance: few; d_gene: NA; j_gene: TRBJ2-3; v_gene: TRBV28; CDR3aa: CASSSGVPDTQYF; CDR3nt: TGTGCCAGCAGTTCGGGGGTCCCAGATACGCAGTATTTT
abundance: NA; d_gene: NA; j_gene: TRBJ1-1; v_gene: TRBV7-9; CDR3aa: CASTIDAGGTEAFF; CDR3nt: TGTGCCAGCACCATAGACGCCGGGGGGACTGAAGCTTTCTTT
abundance: NA; d_gene: NA; j_gene: TRBJ2-5; v_gene: TRBV19; CDR3aa: CASSKEWKETQYF; CDR3nt: TGTGCCAGTAGTAAGGAGTGGAAAGAGACCCAGTACTTC
abundance: NA; d_gene: TRBD1; j_gene: TRBJ1-1; v_gene: TRBV2; CDR3aa: CASSEAGADRGEAFF; CDR3nt: TGTGCCAGCAGTGAAGCCGGGGCGGACAGGGGTGAAGCTTTCTTT
abundance: NA; d_gene: TRBD1; j_gene: TRBJ1-4; v_gene: TRBV9; CDR3aa: CASSVTPQGKNEKLFF; CDR3nt: TGTGCCAGCAGCGTAACCCCACAGGGGAAGAATGAAAAACTGTTTTTT
abundance: NA; d_gene: TRBD1; j_gene: TRBJ2-7; v_gene: TRBV5-1; CDR3aa: CASSLGDSNTYEQYF; CDR3nt: TGCGCCAGCAGCTTGGGGGACAGTAATACCTACGAGCAGTACTTC
abundance: NA; d_gene: TRBD1; j_gene: TRBJ1-3; v_gene: TRBV12-5; CDR3aa: CASAGQVSGNTIYF; CDR3nt: TGTGCTAGTGCCGGACAGGTATCTGGAAACACCATATATTTT
abundance: NA; d_gene: TRBD2; j_gene: TRBJ2-5; v_gene: TRBV5-1; CDR3aa: CASSFSGGDETQYF; CDR3nt: TGCGCCAGCAGCTTTAGCGGGGGGGATGAGACCCAGTACTTC
abundance: NA; d_gene: TRBD1; j_gene: TRBJ1-1; v_gene: TRBV18; CDR3aa: CASSQGTGGRTEAFF; CDR3nt: TGTGCCAGCTCGCAAGGGACAGGGGGTCGAACTGAAGCTTTCTTT
abundance: NA; d_gene: TRBD2; j_gene: TRBJ2-1; v_gene: TRBV30; CDR3aa: CAWGAGGRDEQFF; CDR3nt: TGTGCCTGGGGGGCGGGGGGGCGGGATGAGCAGTTCTTC
abundance: few; d_gene: TRBD2; j_gene: TRBJ2-7; v_gene: TRBV4-3; CDR3aa: CASSQGSGGGGYEQYF; CDR3nt: TGCGCCAGCAGCCAAGGATCTGGGGGGGGTGGCTACGAGCAGTACTTC
abundance: NA; d_gene: TRBD1; j_gene: TRBJ2-4; v_gene: TRBV19; CDR3aa: CASSRWEGGGQENIQYF; CDR3nt: TGTGCCAGTAGTCGGTGGGAAGGGGGCGGTCAGGAAAACATTCAGTACTTC
abundance: NA; d_gene: NA; j_gene: TRBJ2-7; v_gene: TRBV11-2; CDR3aa: CASSLSRANDEQYF; CDR3nt: TGTGCCAGCAGCCTGTCGAGGGCAAACGACGAGCAGTACTTC
abundance: NA; d_gene: NA; j_gene: TRBJ2-2; v_gene: TRBV7-9; CDR3aa: CASSLAGGVTGELFF; CDR3nt: TGTGCCAGCAGCTTAGCAGGGGGAGTGACCGGGGAGCTGTTTTTT
abundance: NA; d_gene: TRBD2; j_gene: TRBJ2-3; v_gene: TRBV9; CDR3aa: CASSVGVLAGGVDTQYF; CDR3nt: TGTGCCAGCAGCGTAGGAGTACTAGCGGGGGGAGTGGATACGCAGTATTTT
abundance: NA; d_gene: TRBD1; j_gene: TRBJ1-1; v_gene: TRBV6-5; CDR3aa: CASSTTGDTEAFF; CDR3nt: TGTGCCAGCAGTACGACAGGGGATACTGAAGCTTTCTTT
abundance: NA; d_gene: NA; j_gene: TRBJ1-4; v_gene: TRBV2; CDR3aa: CASSPGQPGEKLFF; CDR3nt: TGTGCCAGCAGTCCGGGACAACCGGGGGAAAAACTGTTTTTT
abundance: NA; d_gene: NA; j_gene: TRBJ2-7; v_gene: TRBV7-9; CDR3aa: CSSSFSYEQYF; CDR3nt: TGTTCCAGCAGCTTTAGTTACGAGCAGTACTTC
abundance: NA; d_gene: TRBD1; j_gene: TRBJ1-6; v_gene: TRBV10-3; CDR3aa: CATGTGERSPLHF; CDR3nt: TGTGCCACAGGGACAGGGGAACGTTCACCCCTCCACTTT
abundance: NA; d_gene: NA; j_gene: TRBJ2-5; v_gene: TRBV7-2; CDR3aa: CASSPRYQETQYF; CDR3nt: TGTGCCAGCAGCCCCAGGTACCAAGAGACCCAGTACTTC
abundance: NA; d_gene: TRBD2; j_gene: TRBJ2-5; v_gene: TRBV5-1; CDR3aa: CASSPPGGHETQYF; CDR3nt: TGCGCCAGCAGCCCTCCGGGGGGGCATGAGACCCAGTACTTC
abundance: once; d_gene: NA; j_gene: TRBJ2-3; v_gene: TRBV27; CDR3aa: CASSSTVDTQYF; CDR3nt: TGTGCCAGCAGTTCGACAGTAGATACGCAGTATTTT
abundance: once; d_gene: TRBD1; j_gene: TRBJ2-2; v_gene: TRBV7-2; CDR3aa: CASSLPGQGVAGELFF; CDR3nt: TGTGCCAGCAGCCTCCCCGGGCAGGGGGTCGCCGGGGAGCTGTTTTTT
abundance: NA; d_gene: NA; j_gene: TRBJ2-5; v_gene: TRBV7-9; CDR3aa: CASSSGQETQYF; CDR3nt: TGTGCCAGCAGCTCGGGCCAAGAGACCCAGTACTTC
abundance: NA; d_gene: NA; j_gene: TRBJ2-3; v_gene: TRBV7-2; CDR3aa: CASSFRLGTDTQYF; CDR3nt: TGTGCCAGCAGCTTTAGACTAGGAACAGATACGCAGTATTTT
abundance: NA; d_gene: TRBD1; j_gene: TRBJ1-3; v_gene: TRBV11-2; CDR3aa: CASSLRDRVLSGNTIYF; CDR3nt: TGTGCCAGCAGCCTCCGGGACAGGGTTTTGAGTGGAAACACCATATATTTT
abundance: NA; d_gene: TRBD2; j_gene: TRBJ2-1; v_gene: TRBV7-3; CDR3aa: CASSSLAGAYNEQFF; CDR3nt: TGTGCCAGCAGTTCACTAGCGGGGGCCTACAATGAGCAGTTCTTC
abundance: NA; d_gene: NA; j_gene: TRBJ1-2; v_gene: TRBV19; CDR3aa: CASSIDGKGLYGYTF; CDR3nt: TGTGCCAGTAGTATAGATGGAAAGGGGCTCTATGGCTACACCTTC
abundance: NA; d_gene: TRBD1; j_gene: TRBJ2-2; v_gene: TRBV2; CDR3aa: CASNTDRGRAGELFF; CDR3nt: TGTGCCAGCAACACCGACAGGGGGCGGGCCGGGGAGCTGTTTTTT
abundance: NA; d_gene: NA; j_gene: TRBJ2-3; v_gene: TRBV10-1; CDR3aa: CASSGTPGGMADTQYF; CDR3nt: TGCGCCAGCAGTGGGACACCGGGGGGCATGGCAGATACGCAGTATTTT
abundance: few; d_gene: NA; j_gene: TRBJ1-4; v_gene: TRBV7-9; CDR3aa: CASSLAAKQELFF; CDR3nt: TGTGCCAGCAGCTTGGCGGCAAAACAGGAACTGTTTTTT
abundance: NA; d_gene: TRBD1; j_gene: TRBJ2-3; v_gene: TRBV7-9; CDR3aa: CAIPQIGTDLRTDTQYF; CDR3nt: TGTGCCATCCCGCAGATTGGGACAGACCTCCGCACAGATACGCAGTATTTT
abundance: NA; d_gene: NA; j_gene: TRBJ1-1; v_gene: TRBV4-2; CDR3aa: CASSQGGGRDTEAFF; CDR3nt: TGTGCCAGCAGCCAAGGCGGGGGGCGAGACACTGAAGCTTTCTTT
abundance: NA; d_gene: NA; j_gene: TRBJ2-1; v_gene: TRBV27; CDR3aa: CASGPGWHNEQFF; CDR3nt: TGTGCCAGCGGGCCAGGCTGGCACAATGAGCAGTTCTTC
abundance: NA; d_gene: TRBD2; j_gene: TRBJ2-2; v_gene: TRBV5-1; CDR3aa: CASSLGGTSGGELFF; CDR3nt: TGCGCCAGCAGCTTGGGGGGGACTAGCGGCGGGGAGCTGTTTTTT
abundance: once; d_gene: NA; j_gene: TRBJ2-1; v_gene: TRBV6-5; CDR3aa: CASSPAGLAFNEQFF; CDR3nt: TGTGCCAGCAGTCCTGCGGGACTGGCATTCAATGAGCAGTTCTTC
abundance: NA; d_gene: NA; j_gene: TRBJ2-3; v_gene: TRBV10-3; CDR3aa: CAINSPGTSTDTQYF; CDR3nt: TGTGCCATCAATAGCCCAGGGACTAGCACAGATACGCAGTATTTT
abundance: NA; d_gene: TRBD1; j_gene: TRBJ2-3; v_gene: TRBV7-2; CDR3aa: CASRLGQIIFTDTQYF; CDR3nt: TGTGCCAGCAGATTGGGACAGATAATCTTCACAGATACGCAGTATTTT
abundance: NA; d_gene: NA; j_gene: TRBJ1-1; v_gene: TRBV12-2; CDR3aa: CASRLEEETESGAFF; CDR3nt: TGTGCAAGTCGCTTAGAGGAGGAGACGGAAAGCGGAGCTTTCTTT
abundance: NA; d_gene: NA; j_gene: TRBJ1-1; v_gene: TRBV4-3; CDR3aa: CASSQDNGRVAFF; CDR3nt: TGCGCCAGCAGCCAAGATAATGGCAGGGTAGCTTTCTTT
abundance: NA; d_gene: NA; j_gene: TRBJ2-5; v_gene: TRBV29-1; CDR3aa: CSVPGYQETQYF; CDR3nt: TGCAGCGTTCCAGGGTACCAAGAGACCCAGTACTTC
abundance: NA; d_gene: NA; j_gene: TRBJ2-7; v_gene: TRBV11-2; CDR3aa: CASSQRDFPYEQYF; CDR3nt: TGTGCCAGCAGCCAACGGGACTTCCCCTACGAGCAGTACTTC
abundance: NA; d_gene: NA; j_gene: TRBJ1-3; v_gene: TRBV30; CDR3aa: CACQNGGSGNTIYF; CDR3nt: TGTGCCTGCCAAAACGGGGGCTCTGGAAACACCATATATTTT
abundance: NA; d_gene: TRBD2; j_gene: TRBJ2-7; v_gene: TRBV6-6; CDR3aa: CASSYSAGGSGEQYF; CDR3nt: TGTGCCAGCAGTTACTCAGCGGGGGGTTCGGGCGAGCAGTACTTC
abundance: many; d_gene: TRBD2; j_gene: TRBJ2-1; v_gene: TRBV4-3; CDR3aa: CASSQDRTPGGDYSNEQFF; CDR3nt: TGCGCCAGCAGCCAAGATCGGACCCCGGGAGGGGACTACAGCAATGAGCAGTTCTTC
abundance: few; d_gene: TRBD1; j_gene: TRBJ1-2; v_gene: TRBV6-5; CDR3aa: CASSLRGQYGYTF; CDR3nt: TGTGCCAGCAGTTTGAGGGGACAGTATGGCTACACCTTC
abundance: NA; d_gene: NA; j_gene: TRBJ2-1; v_gene: TRBV28; CDR3aa: CASTGGTSTHNEQFF; CDR3nt: TGTGCCAGCACTGGTGGAACTAGCACCCACAATGAGCAGTTCTTC
abundance: few; d_gene: NA; j_gene: TRBJ1-1; v_gene: TRBV2; CDR3aa: CASSRTRNTEAFF; CDR3nt: TGTGCCAGCAGTCGTACACGGAACACTGAAGCTTTCTTT
abundance: few; d_gene: NA; j_gene: TRBJ1-5; v_gene: TRBV4-3; CDR3aa: CASSQGQASNQPQHF; CDR3nt: TGCGCCAGCAGCCAAGGACAGGCTAGCAATCAGCCCCAGCATTTT
abundance: NA; d_gene: TRBD2; j_gene: TRBJ2-3; v_gene: TRBV4-3; CDR3aa: CASSQGLAVTDTQYF; CDR3nt: TGCGCCAGCAGCCAGGGACTAGCAGTCACAGATACGCAGTATTTT
abundance: NA; d_gene: TRBD2; j_gene: TRBJ2-3; v_gene: TRBV7-2; CDR3aa: CASSPARAGGPLTTDTQYF; CDR3nt: TGTGCCAGCAGCCCAGCCCGGGCGGGGGGGCCTCTTACTACAGATACGCAGTATTTT
abundance: NA; d_gene: NA; j_gene: TRBJ1-1; v_gene: TRBV27; CDR3aa: CASSSPERNTEAFF; CDR3nt: TGTGCCAGCAGCTCTCCCGAGAGGAACACTGAAGCTTTCTTT
abundance: NA; d_gene: NA; j_gene: TRBJ2-5; v_gene: TRBV6-1; CDR3aa: CASSHTPQETQYF; CDR3nt: TGTGCCAGCAGTCACACACCTCAAGAGACCCAGTACTTC
abundance: NA; d_gene: NA; j_gene: TRBJ2-3; v_gene: TRBV19; CDR3aa: CASSSPLAFTDTQYF; CDR3nt: TGTGCCAGTAGTTCCCCGTTAGCGTTCACAGATACGCAGTATTTT
abundance: NA; d_gene: TRBD2; j_gene: TRBJ2-1; v_gene: TRBV19; CDR3aa: CASSIRVGGDYNEQFF; CDR3nt: TGTGCCAGTAGTATAAGGGTCGGGGGGGACTACAATGAGCAGTTCTTC
abundance: NA; d_gene: TRBD2; j_gene: TRBJ2-5; v_gene: TRBV7-9; CDR3aa: CASSGGGGGGTTLGEQYF; CDR3nt: TGTGCCAGCAGCGGGGGCGGGGGCGGGGGGACCACCTTGGGGGAGCAGTACTTC
abundance: NA; d_gene: NA; j_gene: TRBJ2-5; v_gene: TRBV5-1; CDR3aa: CASSLASVAETQYF; CDR3nt: TGCGCCAGCAGCTTGGCCTCGGTTGCCGAGACCCAGTACTTC
abundance: many; d_gene: NA; j_gene: TRBJ1-1; v_gene: TRBV27; CDR3aa: CASSLSAGQGTEAFF; CDR3nt: TGTGCCAGCAGTTTATCAGCAGGGCAAGGGACTGAAGCTTTCTTT
abundance: NA; d_gene: TRBD1; j_gene: TRBJ2-6; v_gene: TRBV9; CDR3aa: CASSETGGMAVGANVLTF; CDR3nt: TGTGCCAGCAGCGAGACAGGGGGAATGGCTGTTGGGGCCAACGTCCTGACTTTC